These 2 T cell receptor beta chains originate from one sample sequenced in a study of T cell responses to AZD1222 COVID-19 vaccine. Only in-frame clones appear in the TCRdb table, and some are missing; sequencing was by immunoSEQ multiplex PCR. The table has 95,000 to 100,000 clones, 70% to 90% seen once; the top ten hold about a tenth. The sample was peripheral blood, taken 28 days after the second AZD1222 dose. The receptors derive from an adult who received the AZD1222 COVID-19 vaccine.

This clone was detected once. V usage is TRBV5-1 and J usage is TRBJ2-7, with TRBD1 as a possible D gene (6 bases). The ends were cut back, 4 bases at V and 6 bases at J, with 20 bases in the middle. This CDR3 contains 15 residues. Germline V gene data show CDR1 as SGHRS and CDR2 as YFSETQ. The CDR3 DNA sequence: TGCGCCAGCAGCCTCGGGGCATTCCAGGGGTCCGAGCAGTACTTC. Amino acid sequence: CASSLGAFQGSEQYF.

The table lists this clone with a few counts. The chain is built from TRBV6-1 and TRBJ2-7, with D uncertain. V lost 1 base to trimming and J lost 0 bases, with 10 bases between them. Germline lookup yields CDR1 MNHNS and CDR2 SASEGT. CDR3 size: 15 residues. Here the CDR3 DNA reads TGTGCCAGCAGTGAAGGGGTTACCTACTCCTACGAGCAGTACTTC. Protein product: CASSEGVTYSYEQYF.